The 9 T cell receptor beta chains below were found in one sample sequenced in a study of vaccination and CD4 T cells after COVID-19. Treatment denoted: approximately nine-day PBMC culture with coronavirus spike peptide pools or control peptides (ViraFEST assay). No antigens are known for them. An Oncomine TCR Beta short-read assay was used to sequence the DNA from cultured CD4+ T cells. MiXCR, applied by TCRdb to the PCR reads, yields one record per CDR3 protein. The data contain about 18,000 distinct CDR3 sequences, 45% to 55% of them singletons. The sequencing sample was made of CD4+ T cells from blood, cultured in vitro. These receptors were obtained from a human donor who had recovered from COVID-19.

The chain uses TRBV30 and TRBJ2-3; weak D call: TRBD1 (5 bases). The CDR3 covers 15 residues. V was shortened by 1 base and J by 6 bases, with 17 bases between the two germline ends. Germline-derived CDR1 and CDR2 are GTSNPN and SVGIG (reference sequence). The CDR3 reads CAWSDTGRGLDTQYF. In nucleotides, the CDR3 is TGTGCCTGGAGTGACACCGGAAGGGGATTGGATACGCAGTATTTT.

This clonotype was seen a few times. V gene TRBV20-1 combines with J gene TRBJ1-1; maybe TRBD1 (6 bases). This CDR3 spans 15 amino acids. Germline CDR1 DFQATT, CDR2 SNEGSKA (reference sequence). V lost 3 bases, J lost 0 bases, and 14 bases lay in between. The CDR3 loop reads CSARPGHRMNTEAFF. The CDR3 nucleotides are TGCAGTGCTAGGCCGGGACACAGAATGAACACTGAAGCTTTCTTT.

The chain employs TRBV5-4 and TRBJ1-1, with D tentatively TRBD1 (6 bases). This CDR3 has 15 amino acids. Trimming took off 3 bases at V and 4 bases at J, with 16 bases between the two ends. From germline, CDR1 is SGHNT and CDR2 YYREEE (reference sequence). The CDR3 region has the DNA TGTGCCAGCAGCTCTGGGGGGCGCGGGAGCACTGAAGCTTTCTTT. Translation gives CASSSGGRGSTEAFF.

The genes are TRBV7-2 and TRBJ1-6; D gene ambiguous. Germline loops: CDR1 SGHTA, CDR2 FQGNSA. V shed 1 base and J shed 18 bases, with 16 bases lying between them. CDR3 length: 13 residues. The CDR3 nucleotides are TGTGCCAGCAGCTTAGTGCGTTGGTCATCCCCCCACTTT. Protein sequence: CASSLVRWSSPHF.

This clonotype was seen only a few times. V gene TRBV20-1 combines with J gene TRBJ1-5; 8 bases fit TRBD1. The CDR3 runs to 13 residues. Germline CDR1 is DFQATT and CDR2 is SNEGSKA (reference sequence). V lost 3 bases, J lost 2 bases, and 0 bases stayed unmatched. The CDR3 nucleotides are TGCAGTGCTAGGGACAGGGGCAATCAGCCCCAGCATTTT. It encodes CSARDRGNQPQHF.

The rearrangement uses TRBV6-1 and TRBJ2-3; TRBD2 agrees at 7 bases. The junction had 8 bases not matched to a gene; V was cut back by 6 bases and J by 2 bases. The CDR3 is 15 residues long. The germline CDR1 and CDR2 sequences are MNHNS and SASEGT. In DNA form, the CDR3 reads TGTGCCAGCAGGGGGGGGGACGGATTCACAGATACGCAGTATTTT. Translated, it gives CASRGGDGFTDTQYF.

The V call is TRBV19, the J call TRBJ2-1, with 13 bases matching TRBD2. The junction had 9 bases not matched to a gene; V was cut back by 8 bases and J by 8 bases. The germline V gene has CDR1 LNHDA and CDR2 SQIVND (reference sequence). The CDR3 extends over 15 amino acids. In DNA, the CDR3 is TGTGCCAGTTCGAGGACTAGCGGGAGTTCGGATGAGCAGTTCTTC. Protein sequence: CASSRTSGSSDEQFF.

The rearrangement joins TRBV24-1 to TRBJ1-5; 9 positions agree with TRBD1. Germline values: CDR1 KGHDR, CDR2 SFDVKD. This CDR3 has 17 residues. Trimming removed 3 bases from V and 5 bases from J; junction bases left unmatched: 10. The CDR3 DNA sequence: TGTGCCACCAGTGATCTCCCTCGGGACAGGGCCCATCAGCCCCAGCATTTT. Translating it yields CATSDLPRDRAHQPQHF.

This clonotype showed up just a few times. CDR3 DNA: TGTGCCTTCGGGACGTTTGGCACCGGGGAGCTGTTTTTT. Amino acids: CAFGTFGTGELFF. V is TRBV30 and J is TRBJ2-2; D possibly uses TRBD1 or TRBD2 (5 bases each). Trimming cost V 7 bases and J 4 bases, with 13 bases left between them. The V gene's germline CDR1 is GTSNPN and CDR2 SVGIG (reference sequence). The CDR3 runs 13 residues.